The 26 T cell receptor beta chains in this list originate from one sample, sequenced in a study of shared clonotypes between healthy human individuals (dated by TCRdb to 2018 to 2021). Preparation of the library involved the immunoSEQ multiplex PCR assay. TCRdb obtained this table from immuneACCESS and retained in-frame rearrangements with V and J assigned. These tables miss some clones; where compared with another copy, unresolved V genes account for less than half of the shortfall, and the remainder is unexplained. This sample lists about half a million clones; approximately 81% were detected once. In total, the top ten clones hold roughly 13% of the sample. Source material: PBMCs. All receptors derive from a woman aged 40 to 49 in good health. Some clones in this sample may be carry-over from other donors' samples.

About this clone itself: Other DNA sequences in this sample translate to the same CDR3. The genes are TRBV29-1 and TRBJ1-5; a possible D gene is TRBD1 (5 bases). V lost 4 bases to trimming and J lost 0 bases, with 7 bases between them. The CDR3 runs to 13 residues. Per the germline V gene, CDR1 is SQVTM and CDR2 is ANQGSEA. In DNA, the CDR3 is TGCAGCGTTGTTCAGGGTAGCAATCAGCCCCAGCATTTT. It codes for CSVVQGSNQPQHF.

The V gene is TRBV4-2, the J gene TRBJ2-1; TRBD2 agrees at 14 bases. Trimming at V came to 2 bases and at J to 9 bases, leaving 6 bases not matched to a gene. Per germline, CDR1 LGHNA and CDR2 YNFKEQ. The CDR3 length is 16 residues. This CDR3 is CASSQPGTSGSVEQFF. DNA for the CDR3: TGTGCCAGCAGCCAACCCGGGACTAGCGGGAGTGTTGAGCAGTTCTTC.

The V gene is TRBV7-9, the J gene TRBJ2-2, with 12 positions matching TRBD2. The CDR3 totals 16 residues. V trimming: 3 bases; J trimming: 6 bases; junction bases outside the gene matches: 5. Germline V gene data show CDR1 as SEHNR and CDR2 as FQNEAQ (reference sequence). The CDR3 DNA follows: TGTGCCAGCAGCTTCCTGACTAGCGGGAGAGCCGGGGAGCTGTTTTTT. This encodes CASSFLTSGRAGELFF.

This clone has at least ten counts. This chain connects TRBV7-2 to TRBJ2-7, with D possibly being TRBD2 (6 bases). This CDR3 spans 17 amino acids. The V end was cut by 1 base, the J end by 5 bases, with 21 bases between. The germline V gene encodes CDR1 SGHTA and CDR2 FQGNSA. The CDR3: CASSLVGLASPEDEQYF. CDR3 bases: TGTGCCAGCAGCTTAGTCGGGCTAGCGTCCCCCGAGGACGAGCAGTACTTC.

The chain's CDR3 is CATTRYTNTEAFF. The CDR3 coding sequence is TGTGCCACGACGAGGTATACGAACACTGAAGCTTTCTTT. The rearrangement links TRBV27 to TRBJ1-1; D gene unclear. V was shortened by 10 bases and J by 1 base, with 13 bases between the two germline ends. The CDR3 runs to 13 residues. Germline CDR1 reads MNHEY; CDR2 reads SMNVEV (reference sequence).

This sequence joins TRBV5-1 and TRBJ2-7; tentative D call: TRBD1 (6 bases). The CDR3 is made up of 17 amino acids. The germline V and J ends were trimmed by 1 base and 2 bases, with 19 bases remaining between them. The V gene's germline CDR1 is SGHRS and CDR2 YFSETQ. CDR3 loop: CASSLNAGTRGTYEQYF. DNA for the CDR3: TGCGCCAGCAGCTTGAATGCTGGGACACGTGGGACCTACGAGCAGTACTTC.

This clone appeared a single time. The J gene is TRBJ2-7, the V gene TRBV9; 8 nucleotides align to TRBD2. V shed 4 bases, J shed 6 bases, and the junction held 9 bases outside the gene matches. Germline V lookup: CDR1 SGDLS, CDR2 YYNGEE. The CDR3 consists of 14 residues. The CDR3: CASSMTSDDFEQYF. In DNA form, the CDR3 reads TGTGCCAGCAGCATGACTAGCGATGACTTCGAGCAGTACTTC.

On this clone: The likely explanation is a read error, given a far larger clone one base away. Other DNA sequences in the sample encode the same CDR3. The V gene is TRBV27, the J gene TRBJ1-1, with 7 positions matching TRBD1. Germline lookup yields CDR1 MNHEY and CDR2 SMNVEV (reference sequence). V shed 6 bases, J shed 7 bases, and the junction held 11 bases outside the gene matches. The CDR3 spans 14 residues. CDR3 DNA sequence: TGTGCCAGCAGCTGGGACAGCCCTGAGGGTGAAGCTTTCTTT. It encodes CASSWDSPEGEAFF.

This sequence joins TRBV7-2 and TRBJ2-3, with D uncertain. Trimming stripped 1 base from V and 1 base from J, with 3 bases between. This CDR3 contains 13 residues. From germline, CDR1 is SGHTA and CDR2 FQGNSA. This chain's CDR3 is CASSLERTDTQYF. The CDR3 DNA follows: TGTGCCAGCAGCTTAGAGCGCACAGATACGCAGTATTTT.

The chain uses TRBV2 and TRBJ2-1, with 8 positions matching TRBD1. Trimming took 7 bases from V and 4 from J; bases not matched to a gene: 6. CDR1 is SNHLY, CDR2 FYNNEI, per germline. The CDR3 totals 14 residues. In DNA, the CDR3 is TGTGCCAGCATAGGACAGGGCGGGTACAATGAGCAGTTCTTC. It codes for CASIGQGGYNEQFF.

The gene calls are TRBV7-3 and TRBJ2-3, with TRBD2 matching 14 bases. This CDR3 is 18 amino acids long. J lost 4 bases, V lost 5 bases, and 11 bases had no gene match. Germline V gene data show CDR1 as SGHTA and CDR2 as FQGTGA. The CDR3, as DNA: TGTGCCAGCAGCCTGGGACTAGCGGGAGCCCTTAAGCCAGATACGCAGTATTTT. Its translation is CASSLGLAGALKPDTQYF.

The chain is built from TRBV5-4 and TRBJ1-1; tentatively, D is TRBD1 (5 bases). Trimming took 4 bases from V and 5 from J, leaving 15 bases between them. The germline gives CDR1 SGHNT, CDR2 YYREEE (reference sequence). This CDR3 is built from 14 residues. The CDR3: CASSGQGGGTEAFF. CDR3 coding DNA: TGTGCCAGCAGCGGGCAGGGAGGTGGAACTGAAGCTTTCTTT.

Points on this clone: A much larger clone differs by one base, so this may be a read error. V gene TRBV5-1 combines with J gene TRBJ2-7, with D possibly matching TRBD2 (6 bases). The CDR3 runs 15 residues. Germline CDR1 and CDR2: SGHRS and YFSETQ. The CDR3 protein is CASSLVSGVGYEQHF. CDR3 in DNA: TGCGCCAGCAGCTTGGTTTCGGGAGTGGGGTACGAGCAGCACTTC.

The chain recombines TRBV15 with TRBJ2-7; D not resolved. The CDR3 is 14 residues long. From germline, CDR1 is LNHNV and CDR2 YYDKDF (reference sequence). Trimming cost V 0 bases and J 3 bases, with 9 bases left between them. CDR3 nucleotides: TGTGCCACCAGCAGAGATCTCAGCGTCTACGAGCAGTACTTC. As protein: CATSRDLSVYEQYF. Looking up the rest from reference TRBV15 and TRBJ2-7 gives the full variable domain: DAMVIQNPRYQVTQFGKPVTLSCSQTLNHNVMYWYQQKSSQAPKLLFHYYDKDFNNEADTPDNFQSRRPNTSFCFLDIRSPGLGDTAMYLCATSRDLSVYEQYFGPGTRLTVT.

This clone has a handful of counts. The genes are TRBV19 and TRBJ1-4; D is possibly TRBD1 (5 bases). Germline CDR1 LNHDA, CDR2 SQIVND (reference sequence). The ends were cut back, 4 bases at V and 6 bases at J, with 9 bases in the middle. The CDR3 consists of 13 residues. CDR3 in DNA: TGTGCCAGTAGTAGCGGGACCCATGAAAAACTGTTTTTT. Translated: CASSSGTHEKLFF.

This clone was seen a few times. The chain joins TRBV11-2 to TRBJ2-1; TRBD2 aligns across 14 bases. V dropped 5 bases and J dropped 3; count of bases not matched to a gene: 6. The CDR3 spans 17 residues. In germline, CDR1 is SGHAT, CDR2 FQNNGV. DNA of the CDR3: TGTGCCAGCAGCATAAACGGACTAGCGGGAGGCTACAATGAGCAGTTCTTC. This gives the protein CASSINGLAGGYNEQFF. The whole variable domain, filled in from reference TRBV11-2 and TRBJ2-1, reads EAGVAQSPRYKIIEKRQSVAFWCNPISGHATLYWYQQILGQGPKLLIQFQNNGVVDDSQLPKDRFSAERLKGVDSTLKIQPAKLEDSAVYLCASSINGLAGGYNEQFFGPGTRLTVL.

This clone came up once. The likely explanation is a read error, given a far larger clone one base away. This rearrangement joins TRBV7-2 to TRBJ1-4; perhaps TRBD1 as D (5 bases). In germline, CDR1 is SGHTA, CDR2 FQGNSA. With 4 bases removed from V and 1 base from J, the gap between germline ends came to 10 bases. This CDR3 comprises 15 residues. The CDR3 sequence: CASSSVGETNEKLFF. In DNA, the CDR3 is TGTGCCAGCAGCTCAGTGGGGGAAACTAATGAAAAACTGTTTTTT.

This sequence joins TRBV18 and TRBJ1-5; D might be TRBD1 (5 bases). The CDR3 extends over 13 amino acids. Trimming took 6 bases from V and 5 from J, leaving 11 bases between them. Germline assignment: CDR1 KGHSH and CDR2 LQKENI. CDR3 bases: TGTGCCAGCTCTCAGGGAGGTGATCAGCCCCAGCATTTT. Its protein is CASSQGGDQPQHF.

The chain couples TRBV4-3 to TRBJ2-2; perhaps TRBD2 as D (6 bases). Germline CDR1 reads LGHNA; CDR2 reads YSLEER. This CDR3 is built from 16 residues. V lost 1 base and J lost 5, with 14 bases in between. CDR3 region: CASSQGVSGLTGELFF. In DNA form, the CDR3 reads TGCGCCAGCAGCCAAGGGGTTAGCGGCCTGACCGGGGAGCTGTTTTTT.

This chain uses TRBV11-2 with TRBJ1-2; unclear D gene. Germline V gives CDR1 SGHAT, CDR2 FQNNGV. Trimming shortened V by 2 bases and J by 8 bases, and 12 bases separated the two germline ends. The length of the CDR3 is 13 residues. The CDR3 DNA follows: TGTGCCAGCAGCTTAATGGGTCGTCGAGGCTACACCTTC. Protein sequence: CASSLMGRRGYTF.

The V call is TRBV7-2, the J call TRBJ2-7; tentatively, D is TRBD1 (5 bases). The CDR3 totals 15 residues. V was pared by 2 bases and J by 1 base, with 12 bases between. Per the germline V gene, CDR1 is SGHTA and CDR2 is FQGNSA. The CDR3 DNA follows: TGTGCCAGCAGCTTAAGGGGCATGGGTTCCTACGAGCAGTACTTC. Amino acid sequence: CASSLRGMGSYEQYF.

The chain carries TRBV7-8 and TRBJ2-2, with 9 bases lining up with TRBD2. The germline V gene encodes CDR1 SGHVS and CDR2 FQNEAQ. V lost 2 bases, J lost 5 bases, and 9 bases stayed unmatched. The CDR3 is 17 amino acids. Here the CDR3 reads CASSLMSRAGGTGELFF. CDR3 nucleotides: TGTGCCAGCAGCTTAATGAGCCGAGCGGGAGGAACCGGGGAGCTGTTTTTT.

This clone came up a few times. The chain joins TRBV30 to TRBJ1-1, with TRBD1 identical over 9 bases. The CDR3 consists of 16 residues. Germline values: CDR1 GTSNPN, CDR2 SVGIG (reference sequence). Unmatched junction bases numbered 13, after V lost 3 bases and J lost 5 bases. The CDR3 DNA is TGTGCCTGGAGCCCCACCTTGAACAGGGGGCGGACTGAAGCTTTCTTT. It specifies CAWSPTLNRGRTEAFF.

This chain links TRBV9 with TRBJ2-1; D not certain. The CDR3 is 14 residues long. V lost 2 bases and J lost 5, with 11 bases in between. Germline V gene sequence: CDR1 SGDLS, CDR2 YYNGEE. The CDR3 sequence is CASSVGQRDNEQFF. The CDR3 DNA follows: TGTGCCAGCAGCGTGGGCCAGAGAGACAATGAGCAGTTCTTC.

This chain joins TRBV18 and TRBJ2-3; the match to TRBD2 covers 8 bases. Germline V gene sequence: CDR1 KGHSH, CDR2 LQKENI. Trimming took 3 bases from V and 1 from J; bases not matched to a gene: 3. The CDR3 contains 15 residues. The CDR3 here is CASSPQTSGTDTQYF. The CDR3 DNA sequence: TGTGCCAGCTCACCGCAGACTAGCGGCACAGATACGCAGTATTTT.

The chain employs TRBV29-1 and TRBJ1-2; D may be TRBD1 (5 bases). Germline V CDR1 and CDR2: SQVTM, ANQGSEA. V was pared by 1 base and J by 0 bases, with 15 bases between. CDR3 size: 16 residues. The CDR3 bases are TGCAGCGTTGAAGCCTCCTGGACAATTACTAACTATGGCTACACCTTC. Residues: CSVEASWTITNYGYTF.